The 22 T cell receptor beta chains below come from one sample, sequenced in a study of cytomegalovirus exposure and HLA in healthy donors. It was with 60 Vbeta and 13 Jbeta primers that the PCR ran. Clones were read by immunoSEQ multiplex PCR, and TCRdb kept only the in-frame ones, dropping some. The table records under 200,000 clones, about 90% of them present only once. Sequenced: PBMCs. The source is a boy aged 2 to 9 in good health and CMV-seronegative.

This chain links TRBV27 with TRBJ1-4; TRBD1 matches at 12 bases. The CDR3 has 14 residues. Germline V gene data show CDR1 as MNHEY and CDR2 as SMNVEV (reference sequence). V lost 8 bases to trimming and J lost 8 bases; unmatched junction nucleotides: 6. CDR3 region: CASGGQGAGEKLFF. The CDR3, as DNA: TGTGCCAGCGGGGGACAGGGGGCCGGGGAAAAACTGTTTTTT.

The chain recombines TRBV27 with TRBJ2-3; D not certain. The CDR3 spans 17 residues. The V gene's germline CDR1 is MNHEY and CDR2 SMNVEV (reference sequence). The V end was cut by 2 bases, the J end by 0 bases, with 15 bases between. CDR3 amino acids: CASSLTRRRHSTDTQYF. As DNA, the CDR3 is TGTGCCAGCAGTTTAACCCGCCGGCGGCACAGCACAGATACGCAGTATTTT.

The chain carries TRBV7-6 and TRBJ1-4; a possible D gene is TRBD1 (6 bases). CDR3 length: 16 residues. The germline V and J ends were trimmed by 2 bases and 4 bases, with 14 bases remaining between them. Germline loops: CDR1 SGHVS, CDR2 FNYEAQ. CDR3 DNA: TGTGCCAGCAGCTTAAGTCCTCCCAGGGGTAATGAAAAACTGTTTTTT. This gives the protein CASSLSPPRGNEKLFF.

This rearrangement joins TRBV19 to TRBJ2-2, with TRBD2 identical over 7 bases. This CDR3 is built from 16 residues. Germline CDR1 and CDR2: LNHDA and SQIVND (reference sequence). V was clipped by 9 bases and J by 4 bases; unmatched bases: 14. The CDR3 loop reads CASRQIAGFSTGELFF. The CDR3 DNA sequence: TGTGCCAGCCGCCAAATAGCGGGTTTCAGCACCGGGGAGCTGTTTTTT.

J is TRBJ2-5 and V is TRBV5-1; a weak D match, TRBD2 (6 bases). This CDR3 is 15 amino acids long. Germline V gives CDR1 SGHRS, CDR2 YFSETQ. Trimming shortened V by 6 bases and J by 7 bases, and 22 bases separated the two germline ends. CDR3 nucleotides: TGCGCCAGCAACGGGGCGGGGCAGGTCGCGGGGACCCAGTACTTC. Residues: CASNGAGQVAGTQYF.

This clone has only a few counts. V gene TRBV6-1 combines with J gene TRBJ1-1; D not certain. The CDR3 spans 15 residues. Germline V gene lookup returns CDR1 MNHNS and CDR2 SASEGT. Trimming pared 1 base from V and 3 bases from J, leaving 12 bases between. The CDR3 nucleotides are TGTGCCAGCAGTGAAGTCTACCAGAGGGACACTGAAGCTTTCTTT. Protein sequence: CASSEVYQRDTEAFF.

This clone appeared a few times. This sequence joins TRBV6-1 and TRBJ1-5; 7 nucleotides line up with TRBD1. This CDR3 comprises 16 residues. Trimming took 2 bases from V and 0 from J; bases not matched to a gene: 4. Germline-derived CDR1 and CDR2 are MNHNS and SASEGT. CDR3 region: CASSEWGQISNQPQHF. The CDR3 DNA follows: TGTGCCAGCAGTGAATGGGGACAGATTAGCAATCAGCCCCAGCATTTT.

The V call is TRBV19, the J call TRBJ1-2; the D is unclear. CDR3 length: 12 residues. CDR1 is LNHDA and CDR2 is SQIVND in the germline V gene (reference sequence). V was trimmed by 3 bases and J by 8 bases, leaving 10 bases between them. CDR3 sequence reads: CASSIPRRGYTF. CDR3 DNA: TGTGCCAGTAGTATCCCACGCAGGGGCTACACCTTC.

The genes are TRBV4-1 and TRBJ2-5; D is possibly TRBD1 (7 bases). Between the trimmed V and J ends, which lost 1 base and 7 bases, there was a span of 22 bases. This CDR3 comprises 17 residues. CDR1 is MGHRA, CDR2 YSYEKL, per germline. DNA of the CDR3: TGCGCCAGCAGCCAAGGTGGAGGGGGCGCAATTATTGGGACCCAGTACTTC. Amino acid sequence: CASSQGGGGAIIGTQYF.

The chain joins TRBV30 to TRBJ2-1, with 11 bases matching TRBD1. The germline gives CDR1 GTSNPN, CDR2 SVGIG (reference sequence). The CDR3 is made up of 14 amino acids. V lost 4 bases and J lost 4; bases outside the gene matches: 3. CDR3 nucleotides: TGTGCCTGGATAGGGACAGGGGGTTACAATGAGCAGTTCTTC. This translates into CAWIGTGGYNEQFF.

The chain links TRBV5-6 to TRBJ1-2; no reliable D call. This CDR3 is 13 amino acids long. The germline V and J ends were trimmed by 2 bases and 6 bases, with 11 bases remaining between them. Germline values: CDR1 SGHDT, CDR2 YYEEEE. The CDR3 DNA sequence: TGTGCCAGCAGCTTCCAGGCCCCTGATGGCTACACCTTC. As protein: CASSFQAPDGYTF.

The rearrangement links TRBV21-1 to TRBJ2-5; the table names TRBD2, a call not compared with the DNA. TRBV21-1 is described as a pseudogene. This CDR3 is 16 amino acids long. DNA of the CDR3: TGTGCCAGCAGCCCGCGGGGATTCCGATTCCAAGGGACCCAGTACTTC. Translated, it gives CASSPRGFRFQGTQYF.

The CDR3 reads CASSLSASGGVQFF. As DNA, the CDR3 is TGCGCCAGCAGCTTGTCGGCTAGCGGGGGGGTACAGTTCTTC. The chain carries TRBV5-1 and TRBJ2-1, with 12 bases fitting TRBD2. There are 14 residues in the CDR3. The V gene's germline CDR1 is SGHRS and CDR2 YFSETQ. J gave up 13 bases and V 1 base, and 6 bases lay outside the gene matches.

The chain is built from TRBV28 and TRBJ1-5; possibly TRBD1 for D (6 bases). CDR1 is MDHEN and CDR2 is SYDVKM in the germline V gene. The CDR3 length is 15 residues. The V gene lost 5 bases and the J gene lost 6 bases, with 17 bases spanning the gap. For the CDR3, the DNA is TGTGCCAGCAGTCCTAATCTCCAGGGGACTCAGCCCCAGCATTTT. Translation: CASSPNLQGTQPQHF.

This clone has a handful of counts. The chain joins TRBV5-1 to TRBJ2-7; D is unclear. The CDR3 consists of 12 residues. Germline V gene lookup returns CDR1 SGHRS and CDR2 YFSETQ. The V and J ends lost 0 bases and 6 bases respectively, with 7 bases between them. DNA of the CDR3: TGCGCCAGCAGCTTGGTCTCGGGCGAGCAGTACTTC. Its protein product is CASSLVSGEQYF.

V usage is TRBV28 and J usage is TRBJ1-5; D is ambiguous. The V gene's germline CDR1 is MDHEN and CDR2 SYDVKM. The length of the CDR3 is 14 residues. The V gene lost 4 bases and the J gene lost 10 bases, with 17 bases spanning the gap. This chain's CDR3 is CASSSMSVREPQHF. CDR3 nucleotides: TGTGCCAGCAGTTCGATGTCAGTGAGGGAACCCCAGCATTTT.

The chain recombines TRBV5-1 with TRBJ2-7, with TRBD1 as a possible D gene (6 bases). Trimming took 3 bases from V and 3 from J, leaving 13 bases between them. The CDR3 is made up of 14 amino acids. Germline lookup yields CDR1 SGHRS and CDR2 YFSETQ. The CDR3 protein is CASSSIGQIYEQYF. CDR3 bases: TGCGCCAGCAGCTCGATAGGACAGATCTACGAGCAGTACTTC. The full variable domain, completed using reference TRBV5-1 and TRBJ2-7, is KAGVTQTPRYLIKTRGQQVTLSCSPISGHRSVSWYQQTPGQGLQFLFEYFSETQRNKGNFPGRFSGRQFSNSRSEMNVSTLELGDSALYLCASSSIGQIYEQYFGPGTRLTVT.

The V gene is TRBV5-1, the J gene TRBJ2-7; 8 bases fit TRBD2. V dropped 4 bases and J dropped 5; count of bases not matched to a gene: 23. The V gene's germline CDR1 is SGHRS and CDR2 YFSETQ. The CDR3 consists of 19 residues. The chain's CDR3 is CASSPEPVGSGTLWNEQYF. The CDR3 DNA follows: TGCGCCAGCAGCCCCGAACCAGTGGGTAGCGGGACTCTTTGGAACGAGCAGTACTTC. Looking up the rest from reference TRBV5-1 and TRBJ2-7 gives the full variable domain: KAGVTQTPRYLIKTRGQQVTLSCSPISGHRSVSWYQQTPGQGLQFLFEYFSETQRNKGNFPGRFSGRQFSNSRSEMNVSTLELGDSALYLCASSPEPVGSGTLWNEQYFGPGTRLTVT.

The CDR3 region has the DNA TGCGCCAGCAGCGATAGGGACAGGGGATACACAGATACGCAGTATTTT. Translating it yields CASSDRDRGYTDTQYF. The V and J genes are TRBV5-1 and TRBJ2-3, with 10 bases that match TRBD1. There are 16 residues in the CDR3. V lost 4 bases to trimming and J lost 2 bases; unmatched junction nucleotides: 7. Germline V gives CDR1 SGHRS, CDR2 YFSETQ.

This chain connects TRBV5-1 to TRBJ2-1, with D unclear. The CDR3 runs to 15 residues. Looked up from germline, CDR1 is SGHRS and CDR2 is YFSETQ. V lost 0 bases to trimming and J lost 4 bases, with 11 bases between them. The CDR3 DNA reads TGCGCCAGCAGCTTGGACTATCCAGAATACAATGAGCAGTTCTTC. The encoded protein is CASSLDYPEYNEQFF.

This clone came up many times. V and J are TRBV6-1 and TRBJ1-4, with D hard to call. The CDR3 is 13 residues long. The germline V gene encodes CDR1 MNHNS and CDR2 SASEGT. Trimming pared 4 bases from V and 4 bases from J, leaving 7 bases between. CDR3 protein: CASSVSINEKLFF. The DNA of the CDR3 is TGTGCCAGCAGTGTTAGCATTAATGAAAAACTGTTTTTT.

The chain recombines TRBV28 with TRBJ1-6; D gene ambiguous. V lost 5 bases, J lost 7 bases, and 15 bases lay in between. Looked up from germline, CDR1 is MDHEN and CDR2 is SYDVKM. The CDR3 sequence is 15 residues long. The CDR3 spells CASSPIRQGNSPLHF. The CDR3 DNA follows: TGTGCCAGCAGTCCCATAAGACAAGGAAATTCACCCCTCCACTTT.